The 6 T cell receptor beta chains given below trace back to one sample, sequenced in a study of blood T cell repertoires in COVID-19. Sequencing was performed with immunoSEQ multiplex PCR; in TCRdb, only in-frame clones are kept and a portion is missing. The sample holds around 150,000 clones; about 90% are singletons and the top ten take about 4.8%. Sequencing was done on a sample of peripheral blood. The receptors here all came from a man between 25 and 39 years old with COVID-19, enrolled during active disease.

The CDR3 DNA reads TGTGCCAGCAGTTCACTAGCGCAAAGCTCCTACAATGAGCAGTTCTTC. Its translation: CASSSLAQSSYNEQFF. The genes are TRBV6-2 or TRBV6-3 and TRBJ2-1; TRBD2 matches 7 bases. CDR1 is MNHEY, CDR2 SVGEGT, per germline. The V and J ends lost 4 bases and 0 bases, in that order; junction bases with no gene match: 6. This CDR3 is 16 amino acids long.

The V gene is TRBV10-3, the J gene TRBJ2-3; 10 bases agree with TRBD1. This CDR3 region has 16 residues. The junction had 6 bases not matched to a gene; V was cut back by 6 bases and J by 0 bases. Germline V gene sequence: CDR1 ENHRY, CDR2 SYGVKD. CDR3 DNA: TGTGCCATCAGCCTCGGGACAGGGGAAAGCACAGATACGCAGTATTTT. Encoded protein: CAISLGTGESTDTQYF.

V gene TRBV3-1 (or the pseudogene TRBV3-2) combines with J gene TRBJ2-1; D perhaps matches TRBD1 (6 bases). The CDR3 sequence is 14 residues long. The V gene's germline CDR1 is LGHDT and CDR2 YNNKEL (reference sequence). Trimming took 1 base from V and 7 from J, leaving 11 bases between them. The CDR3 DNA is TGTGCCAGCAGCCAAGTGAACAGGGCTAATGAGCAGTTCTTC. This gives the protein CASSQVNRANEQFF.

This chain joins TRBV7-8 and TRBJ1-5; D might be TRBD1 (5 bases). The germline CDR1 and CDR2 sequences are SGHVS and FQNEAQ. Trimming took off 2 bases at V and 6 bases at J, with 20 bases between the two ends. The CDR3 is 17 amino acids. The CDR3 DNA reads TGTGCCAGCAGCTTATCCGGTATGCGGGGGACCTTTCAGCCCCAGCATTTT. It yields the protein CASSLSGMRGTFQPQHF.

The genes are TRBV7-9 and TRBJ2-3; 7 bases are shared with TRBD1. V lost 3 bases to trimming and J lost 6 bases; unmatched junction nucleotides: 3. The CDR3 spans 13 residues. Looked up from germline, CDR1 is SEHNR and CDR2 is FQNEAQ (reference sequence). The CDR3 protein is CASSFLDRDTQYF. The CDR3 region has the DNA TGTGCCAGCAGCTTTTTGGACAGGGATACGCAGTATTTT. The full variable domain, rest sourced from reference TRBV7-9 and TRBJ2-3, is DTGVSQNPRHKITKRGQNVTFRCDPISEHNRLYWYRQTLGQGPEFLTYFQNEAQLEKSRLLSDRFSAERPKGSFSTLEIQRTEQGDSAMYLCASSFLDRDTQYFGPGTRLTVL.

A note on this clone: At one end the junction does not follow the germline gene, possibly because of a read error. The V call is TRBV2, the J call TRBJ1-4, with a possible D match to TRBD1 (5 bases). Germline V gene sequence: CDR1 SNHLY, CDR2 FYNNEI. This CDR3 has 13 amino acids. The CDR3 bases are TGTGCCAGCAAAGTGTATTCGCGGGACCGACCCTATTTT. Protein: CASKVYSRDRPYF.